This TCR beta chain was sequenced during a study of blood T cell repertoires in COVID-19 (dated by TCRdb to about 2020). Background on the whole study: The collaborator samples originated in the United States, Italy and Spain and spanned the acute and convalescent phases of COVID-19. The repertoires were released in a freely available public database meant as a resource for research on the immune response to SARS-CoV-2. The material from the prospective study consisted of cDNA or gDNA derived from T cells, B-cell-depleted T cells, or PBMCs. Where available, HLA class I and class II types were obtained from metadata supplied by the sample provider rather than from assay-based typing. The dataset comprised deeply sampled blood TCRbeta repertoires from subjects exposed to, actively infected with, or recovered from COVID-19. A de-identified subject ID, COVID-19 status, age in years and sex were almost always included in the sample metadata. Samples came from the ongoing ImmuneRACE study (first 160 participants) plus 1,254 subjects from 6 global collaborators. Results the study describes overall, beyond this receptor: The quantity of clinical and demographic metadata differed by source and by participant and was supplied without curation.

TCRbeta CDR3 regions were amplified from genomic DNA by means of the immunoSEQ Assay, a bias-controlled multiplex PCR. As for the original processing: The number of nucleated cells in each sample was estimated from the amplification of reference gene primers within the assay. Sequence reads were collapsed and filtered to measure the absolute abundance of every unique TCRbeta CDR3 rearrangement. For each sample, productive Simpson clonality was calculated as the square root of Simpson's diversity index over productive rearrangements. Not all clones reach the TCRdb copy of this immuneACCESS table, which keeps in-frame sequences only. Checked studies attribute under half of the gap to unresolved V genes and leave the rest unexplained. V and J calls and clone size follow that table, whereas D and trimming were derived from the DNA. The sample yields almost 200,000 clones; about 82% were counted once. In total, the top ten clones hold 0.95% of the sample.

In regard to this clone: Its antigen is currently not known. This CDR3 is missing its conserved last phenylalanine or tryptophan, likely due to a read error. It is unclear where the CDR3 begins or ends on the DNA, so no DNA is shown, and the CDR3 is as TCRdb lists it.

CDR1 and CDR2 (DFQATT, SNEGSKA) derive from the germline V gene (reference sequence). Including both end residues, the CDR3 is 11 amino acids long. One collaborating source in Seattle enrolled patients during active infection and followed them longitudinally through the course of disease. Collaborating institutions collected whole blood in K2EDTA tubes following their own protocols. For TCRbeta analysis, collaborators shipped samples as frozen whole blood, isolated PBMCs, or DNA extracted from either of those sample types. The sequence joins TRBV20-1 to TRBJ1-1; the table's TRBD1 call for D was not verified on the DNA. The sequence was collected from a man aged 55 to 70 with COVID-19, enrolled during active disease. Sequencing was carried out using peripheral blood. This receptor carries the CDR3 CSVGDRGVEGL.